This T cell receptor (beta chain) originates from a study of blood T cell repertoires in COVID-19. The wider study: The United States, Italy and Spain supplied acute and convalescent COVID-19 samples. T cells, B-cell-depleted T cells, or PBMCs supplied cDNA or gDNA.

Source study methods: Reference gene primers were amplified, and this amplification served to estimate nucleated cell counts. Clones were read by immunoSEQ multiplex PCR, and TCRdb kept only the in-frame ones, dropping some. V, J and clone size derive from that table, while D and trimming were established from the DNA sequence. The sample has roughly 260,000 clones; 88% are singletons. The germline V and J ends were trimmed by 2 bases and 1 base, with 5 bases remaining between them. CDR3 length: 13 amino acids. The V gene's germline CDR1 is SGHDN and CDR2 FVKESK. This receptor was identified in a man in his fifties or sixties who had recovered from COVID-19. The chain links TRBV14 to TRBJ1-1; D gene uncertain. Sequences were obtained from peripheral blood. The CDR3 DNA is TGTGCCAGCAGCCAAACAGCGAACACTGAAGCTTTCTTT. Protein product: CASSQTANTEAFF.